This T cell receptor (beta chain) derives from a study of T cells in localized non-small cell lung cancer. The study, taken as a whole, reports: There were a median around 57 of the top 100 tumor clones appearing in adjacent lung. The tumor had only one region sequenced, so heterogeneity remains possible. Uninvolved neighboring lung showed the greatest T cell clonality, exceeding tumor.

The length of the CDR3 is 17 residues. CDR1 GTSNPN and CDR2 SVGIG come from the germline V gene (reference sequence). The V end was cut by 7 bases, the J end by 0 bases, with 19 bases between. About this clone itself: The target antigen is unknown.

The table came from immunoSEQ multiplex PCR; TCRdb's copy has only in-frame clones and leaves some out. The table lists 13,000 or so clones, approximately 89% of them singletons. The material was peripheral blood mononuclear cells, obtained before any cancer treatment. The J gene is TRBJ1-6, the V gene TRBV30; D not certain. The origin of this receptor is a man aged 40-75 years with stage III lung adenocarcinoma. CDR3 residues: CASHQSGGSSYNSPLHF. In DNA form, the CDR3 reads TGTGCCTCCCACCAATCAGGAGGTAGCTCCTATAATTCACCCCTCCACTTT.